The 18 T cell receptor beta chains given below trace back to one sample, sequenced in a study of cytomegalovirus exposure and HLA in healthy donors. The primer mix had 60 Vbeta and 13 Jbeta primers. Here immunoSEQ multiplex PCR was the method, and the copy in TCRdb shows in-frame clones only, minus some. This sample has about 190,000 clones, with more than 75% found just once. Sequences were obtained from PBMCs. All receptors come from a man aged 30 to 39 in good health and CMV-seronegative.

This clone was seen once. The chain combines TRBV6-1 with TRBJ1-2; 10 nucleotides line up with TRBD1. This CDR3 region has 14 residues. With V trimmed by 7 bases and J by 5 bases, 7 bases remained unmatched. Per the germline V gene, CDR1 is MNHNS and CDR2 is SASEGT. CDR3 in amino acids: CASNDRGREYGYTF. For the CDR3, the DNA is TGTGCCAGCAACGACAGGGGGCGCGAGTATGGCTACACCTTC.

J is TRBJ1-1 and V is TRBV2; D is possibly TRBD1 (6 bases). The CDR3 length is 13 residues. The ends were cut back, 3 bases at V and 5 bases at J, with 10 bases in the middle. Germline CDR1 is SNHLY and CDR2 is FYNNEI. CDR3 amino acids: CASSEKGETEAFF. CDR3 coding DNA: TGTGCCAGCAGTGAGAAGGGGGAAACTGAAGCTTTCTTT.

The rearrangement uses TRBV21-1 and TRBJ1-6; the DNA was not compared with TRBD1, the D call given in the table. TRBV21-1 is marked as a pseudogene. The CDR3 length is 17 residues. In DNA, the CDR3 is TGTGCCAGCAGCAAAGAGACCCGCAGGGGGCATCTATCACCCCTCCACTTT. It specifies CASSKETRRGHLSPLHF.

The sample holds one count of this clone. The chain couples TRBV11-2 to TRBJ2-6, with D possibly being TRBD1 (6 bases). This CDR3 has 15 residues. V was pared by 1 base and J by 2 bases, with 6 bases between. Germline lookup yields CDR1 SGHAT and CDR2 FQNNGV. The CDR3 region has the DNA TGTGCCAGCAGCTTAGCAGGGGCTGGGGCCAACGTCCTGACTTTC. Residues: CASSLAGAGANVLTF. Full variable domain (missing parts from reference TRBV11-2 and TRBJ2-6): EAGVAQSPRYKIIEKRQSVAFWCNPISGHATLYWYQQILGQGPKLLIQFQNNGVVDDSQLPKDRFSAERLKGVDSTLKIQPAKLEDSAVYLCASSLAGAGANVLTFGAGSRLTVL.

The chain uses TRBV10-3 and TRBJ2-1, with TRBD2 identical over 9 bases. Germline trimming cut 0 bases from V and 0 bases from J; bases unmatched to any gene: 3. This CDR3 has 17 residues. The germline V gene encodes CDR1 ENHRY and CDR2 SYGVKD. The CDR3 nucleotides are TGTGCCATCAGTGAGTCTGATAGCGGGAGCTCCTACAATGAGCAGTTCTTC. Encoded protein: CAISESDSGSSYNEQFF.

A single count supports this clone. This chain joins TRBV10-2 and TRBJ2-2, with D maybe TRBD1 (5 bases). The CDR3 is 14 residues long. V lost 4 bases, J lost 6 bases, and 12 bases lay in between. CDR1 is WSHSY, CDR2 SAAADI, per germline. The CDR3 nucleotides read TGCGCCAGCAGTGGGCAAACAGGAGCCGGGGAGCTGTTTTTT. Translating it yields CASSGQTGAGELFF.

The genes are TRBV9 and TRBJ2-4, with a possible D match to TRBD2 (5 bases). The CDR3 is 16 amino acids. Trimming took 0 bases from V and 8 from J, leaving 18 bases between them. The V gene's germline CDR1 is SGDLS and CDR2 YYNGEE. The CDR3, as DNA: TGTGCCAGCAGCGTAGCGTCCCCTGGGCCCGGGGACATTCAGTACTTC. It codes for CASSVASPGPGDIQYF.

The rearrangement joins TRBV5-1 to TRBJ1-1, with D unclear. This CDR3 comprises 12 residues. Trimming took 5 bases from V and 1 from J, leaving 6 bases between them. The germline gives CDR1 SGHRS, CDR2 YFSETQ. In DNA, the CDR3 is TGCGCCAGCAGGGAGGGGAACACTGAAGCTTTCTTT. Protein product: CASREGNTEAFF.

V is TRBV6-4 and J is TRBJ1-6; D is undetermined. The germline V gene encodes CDR1 MRHNA and CDR2 SNTAGT. Trimming cost V 3 bases and J 10 bases, with 16 bases left between them. There are 15 residues in the CDR3. The CDR3 reads CASSERPEVRSPLHF. CDR3 in DNA: TGTGCCAGCAGTGAACGACCAGAGGTTAGATCACCCCTCCACTTT.

The genes are TRBV4-2 and TRBJ2-7; 8 bases align to TRBD1. The CDR3 is 20 amino acids. V lost 0 bases to trimming and J lost 5 bases; unmatched junction nucleotides: 21. Germline V CDR1 and CDR2: LGHNA, YNFKEQ. CDR3 residues: CASSQEPWRFGQGAFNEQYF. CDR3 DNA: TGTGCCAGCAGCCAAGAACCCTGGAGGTTTGGGCAGGGGGCGTTCAACGAGCAGTACTTC.

This chain joins TRBV6-1 and TRBJ1-5; D gene uncertain. V was clipped by 10 bases and J by 0 bases, with 13 bases between them. Looked up from germline, CDR1 is MNHNS and CDR2 is SASEGT. CDR3 size: 14 residues. For the CDR3, the DNA is TGTGCCACCCTCCCACAAGATAGCAATCAGCCCCAGCATTTT. It is translated as CATLPQDSNQPQHF.

This sequence joins TRBV7-9 and TRBJ2-3; 7 nucleotides line up with TRBD2. CDR3 length: 15 amino acids. Unmatched junction bases numbered 6, after V lost 4 bases and J lost 2 bases. Germline-derived CDR1 and CDR2 are SEHNR and FQNEAQ (reference sequence). CDR3 nucleotide sequence: TGTGCCAGCAGCTCGACCGGGACTACCACAGATACGCAGTATTTT. This translates into CASSSTGTTTDTQYF.

This clone was counted a few times. The V and J genes are TRBV5-1 and TRBJ2-7; possibly TRBD1 for D (5 bases). The CDR3 covers 13 residues. Germline-derived CDR1 and CDR2 are SGHRS and YFSETQ. Trimming removed 3 bases at V and 6 bases at J, with 13 bases between. CDR3 coding DNA: TGCGCCAGCAGCTCACGAAGGGGATTCGAGCAGTACTTC. Translating gives CASSSRRGFEQYF.

This chain links TRBV28 with TRBJ2-7; D is possibly TRBD1 (6 bases). Trimming removed 7 bases at V and 6 bases at J, with 16 bases between. From germline, CDR1 is MDHEN and CDR2 SYDVKM. This CDR3 contains 13 residues. The DNA for the CDR3 is TGTGCCAGCATCTCAACCGCAGGGGCCGAGCAGTACTTC. Amino acids: CASISTAGAEQYF.

This rearrangement joins TRBV28 to TRBJ2-7; a weak D match, TRBD1 (6 bases). Germline V CDR1 and CDR2: MDHEN, SYDVKM. This CDR3 is built from 14 residues. V lost 2 bases, J lost 6 bases, and 14 bases lay in between. CDR3 amino acids: CASSLGQGFIEQYF. The CDR3 nucleotides are TGTGCCAGCAGTTTAGGGCAGGGGTTTATCGAGCAGTACTTC.

CDR3 in DNA: TGTGCCAGCAGCTTACAGGGGGCGGGAAACACTGAAGCTTTCTTT. Translation: CASSLQGAGNTEAFF. The rearrangement links TRBV7-2 to TRBJ1-1; 8 bases agree with TRBD1. V shed 2 bases, J shed 2 bases, and the junction held 4 bases outside the gene matches. In germline, CDR1 is SGHTA, CDR2 FQGNSA. This CDR3 has 15 residues.

The V call is TRBV5-1, the J call TRBJ2-3; possibly TRBD2 for D (5 bases). CDR1 is SGHRS, CDR2 YFSETQ, per germline. Trimming cost V 4 bases and J 0 bases, with 9 bases left between them. The CDR3 has 14 amino acids. CDR3 in amino acids: CASSQLESTDTQYF. The CDR3 DNA is TGCGCCAGCAGCCAACTAGAAAGCACAGATACGCAGTATTTT.

Here the CDR3 DNA reads TGTGCCAGCAGCTACTTACAGGGATACAATGAGCAGTTCTTC. The encoded protein is CASSYLQGYNEQFF. J is TRBJ2-1 and V is TRBV7-9, with D perhaps TRBD1 (6 bases). V dropped 4 bases and J dropped 4 bases, with 11 bases sitting between them. The CDR3 runs to 14 residues. Germline V gives CDR1 SEHNR, CDR2 FQNEAQ (reference sequence).